This TCR beta chain was identified during a study of blood T cell repertoires in COVID-19 (dated by TCRdb to 2020 to 2021). Broadly, across the study: The collaborator samples originated in the United States, Italy and Spain and spanned the acute and convalescent phases of COVID-19. The material from the prospective study consisted of cDNA or gDNA derived from T cells, B-cell-depleted T cells, or PBMCs. A de-identified subject ID, COVID-19 status, age in years and sex were almost always included in the sample metadata. Subjects who had been exposed to COVID-19, were actively infected with it, or had recovered from it provided the deeply sampled blood TCRbeta repertoires that made up the dataset. The samples were drawn from two sources: the first 160 participants of the ongoing ImmuneRACE study, and 950 to 1,500 subjects contributed by 6 global collaborators. Where available, HLA class I and class II types were obtained from metadata supplied by the sample provider rather than from assay-based typing. The repertoires were released in a freely available public database meant as a resource for research on the immune response to SARS-CoV-2.

The immunoSEQ Assay, a bias-controlled multiplex PCR, was used to amplify TCRbeta CDR3 regions from genomic DNA. The original methods were these. The number of nucleated cells in each sample was estimated from the amplification of reference gene primers within the assay. Sequence reads were collapsed and filtered to measure the absolute abundance of every unique TCRbeta CDR3 rearrangement. Productive Simpson clonality was computed per sample as the square root of Simpson's diversity index over productive rearrangements. This is the immuneACCESS table as TCRdb keeps it, with only in-frame sequences that have V and J called. A part of the clones is gone; compared with another copy, unresolved V genes explain less than half, and the rest is unexplained. The D gene and trimming were derived from the DNA, and the V and J assignments and clone size from that table. This sample is represented by 75,000 to 100,000 clones; 65% to 85% of them were singletons. About 10% of the sample is held by the ten biggest clonotypes.

From the cysteine up to the phenylalanine, the CDR3 has a length of 16 residues. Here the CDR3 DNA is all that survives: 48 bases in frame from base 1. CDR1 is given as WNHNN and CDR2 as SYGVQD, both from the germline V gene (reference sequence). Unmatched junction bases come to 10, with V trimmed by 4 bases and J by 6 bases. Collaborating institutions collected whole blood in K2EDTA tubes following their own protocols. For TCRbeta analysis, collaborators shipped samples in one of three forms: frozen whole blood, isolated PBMCs, or DNA extracted from either of those sample types. Points the paper makes about the study in general: How much clinical and demographic metadata was included differed by source and by participant, and the metadata was provided uncurated.

For this clone: There is no known antigen for this receptor. No clone much larger than this one lies a single base away; base qualities are absent.

Rearrangement joined TRBV10-1 to TRBJ2-1; a stretch of 9 junction bases matches TRBD2. Material: peripheral blood. The receptor was derived from a woman of 80 years or more with acute or convalescent COVID-19. The sequence in DNA is TGCGCCAGCAGTGCCTTCGGAGCGGGGGGATCCAATGAGCAGTTCTTC. It is translated as CASSAFGAGGSNEQFF.